The sample holds a few counts of the clone carrying this TCR beta chain. A single record per CDR3 protein comes from TCRdb applying MiXCR to the 5' RACE reads. The sample has roughly 170,000 distinct CDR3 sequences, about 18% seen once. This sample stems from a study of T-cell memory formation after mild COVID-19. After removal of 5 bases from V and 6 bases from J, the junction contained 3 bases not matched to a gene. CDR3 length: 13 residues. Germline V gene data show CDR1 as LNHDA and CDR2 as SQIVND (reference sequence). The V call is TRBV19, the J call TRBJ1-5; 8 bases are shared with TRBD1. This clonotype was obtained from a man between 18 and 35 years old who had mild COVID-19 (a few samples of this study predate the infection). Cell type and time point are not known. The material sequenced was PBMCs or a T cell subset sorted from them (not recorded which). CDR3 sequence: CASSGQGAQPQHF. The CDR3 coding sequence is TGTGCCAGTAGTGGACAGGGCGCTCAGCCCCAGCATTTT.